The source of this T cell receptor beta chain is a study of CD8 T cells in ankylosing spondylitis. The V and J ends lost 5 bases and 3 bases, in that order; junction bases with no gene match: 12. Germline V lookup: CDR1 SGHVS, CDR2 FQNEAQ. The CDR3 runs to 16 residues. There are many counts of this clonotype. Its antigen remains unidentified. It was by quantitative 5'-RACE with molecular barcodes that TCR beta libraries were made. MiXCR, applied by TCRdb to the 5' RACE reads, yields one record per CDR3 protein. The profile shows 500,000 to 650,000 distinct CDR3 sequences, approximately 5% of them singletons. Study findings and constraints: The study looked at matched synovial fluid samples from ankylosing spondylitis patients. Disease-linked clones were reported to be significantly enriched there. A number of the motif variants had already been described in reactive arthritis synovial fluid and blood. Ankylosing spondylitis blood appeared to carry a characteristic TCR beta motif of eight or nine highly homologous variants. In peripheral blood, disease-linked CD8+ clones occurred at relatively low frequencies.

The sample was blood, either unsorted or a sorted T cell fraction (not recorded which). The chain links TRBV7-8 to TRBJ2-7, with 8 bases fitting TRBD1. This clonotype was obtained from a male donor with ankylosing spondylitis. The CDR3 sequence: CASSARPDRENYEQYF. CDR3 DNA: TGTGCCAGCAGCGCCCGCCCGGACAGGGAAAACTACGAGCAGTACTTC.